What follows are 22 T cell receptor beta chains derived from one specimen sequenced in a study of technical replicates of blood from a handful of donors. The assay was immunoSEQ multiplex PCR, and TCRdb's table has in-frame clones only and misses some. The sample records about 81,000 clones, approximately 97% being singletons. Sequencing used T cells isolated from PBMCs. These receptors were obtained from a human donor in good health.

V is TRBV19 and J is TRBJ2-2; D is perhaps TRBD2 (6 bases). Germline values: CDR1 LNHDA, CDR2 SQIVND (reference sequence). The CDR3 sequence is 14 residues long. V shed 5 bases and J shed 4 bases, with 11 bases lying between them. CDR3 loop: CASSRTKFTGELFF. The CDR3, as DNA: TGTGCCAGTAGTCGGACTAAATTCACCGGGGAGCTGTTTTTT.

Concerning this clone itself: Other nucleotide sequences from this sample produce the same CDR3. V usage is TRBV6-5 and J usage is TRBJ2-5, with TRBD2 identical over 13 bases. Trimming at V came to 7 bases and at J to 10 bases, leaving 6 bases not matched to a gene. CDR3 length: 13 residues. Germline V gives CDR1 MNHEY, CDR2 SVGAGI. The CDR3 coding sequence is TGTGCCAGCACCGGACTAGCGGGGGCCATCCAGTACTTC. Encoded protein: CASTGLAGAIQYF.

V usage is TRBV28 and J usage is TRBJ2-1; possibly TRBD1 for D (6 bases). The V end was cut by 5 bases, the J end by 3 bases, with 14 bases between. From germline, CDR1 is MDHEN and CDR2 SYDVKM. CDR3 size: 15 residues. The chain's CDR3 is CASSITGSGYNEQFF. CDR3 sequence (DNA): TGTGCCAGCAGTATTACAGGGTCTGGCTACAATGAGCAGTTCTTC.

The rearrangement joins TRBV19 to TRBJ1-1; no clear D gene. This CDR3 comprises 13 residues. V was pared by 1 base and J by 2 bases, with 5 bases between. Germline V CDR1 and CDR2: LNHDA, SQIVND (reference sequence). CDR3 sequence: CASSIGTNTEAFF. The CDR3 DNA reads as TGTGCCAGTAGTATAGGAACTAACACTGAAGCTTTCTTT. Full variable domain (remainder filled in from reference TRBV19 and TRBJ1-1): DGGITQSPKYLFRKEGQNVTLSCEQNLNHDAMYWYRQDPGQGLRLIYYSQIVNDFQKGDIAEGYSVSREKKESFPLTVTSAQKNPTAFYLCASSIGTNTEAFFGQGTRLTVV.

The rearrangement uses TRBV23-1 and TRBJ2-7; tentatively, D is TRBD1 (6 bases). TRBV23-1 is noted as an ORF with a role that remains uncertain. Trimming took 8 bases from V and 1 from J, leaving 18 bases between them. The CDR3 is 15 amino acids. This CDR3 is CASPRGRGISYEQYF. DNA of the CDR3: TGCGCCAGCCCCCGGGGCAGGGGAATTTCCTACGAGCAGTACTTC.

The genes are TRBV6-1 and TRBJ1-1; 8 positions match TRBD1. The V gene's germline CDR1 is MNHNS and CDR2 SASEGT. V lost 4 bases to trimming and J lost 5 bases; unmatched junction nucleotides: 9. The CDR3 totals 15 residues. CDR3 region: CASSGIGQGGTEAFF. The CDR3 DNA reads TGTGCCAGCAGTGGGATCGGACAGGGAGGAACTGAAGCTTTCTTT.

This sequence joins TRBV10-2 and TRBJ2-7; TRBD2 agrees at 14 bases. The CDR3 runs to 15 residues. Per germline, CDR1 WSHSY and CDR2 SAAADI. J lost 6 bases, V lost 7 bases, and 8 bases had no gene match. The CDR3 reads CASTGLAGGEREQYF. The CDR3 nucleotides read TGCGCCAGCACCGGACTAGCGGGAGGAGAACGCGAGCAGTACTTC.

This clone was seen only once. The J gene is TRBJ1-5, the V gene TRBV5-6, with no clear D. The V and J ends lost 4 bases and 4 bases respectively, with 9 bases between them. This CDR3 is built from 13 residues. CDR1 and CDR2 from the germline V gene are SGHDT and YYEEEE. The chain's CDR3 is CASSPGGNQPQHF. CDR3 coding DNA: TGTGCCAGCAGCCCTGGAGGAAATCAGCCCCAGCATTTT.

J is TRBJ2-1 and V is TRBV7-9, with unresolved D. Germline assignment: CDR1 SEHNR and CDR2 FQNEAQ (reference sequence). Trimming shortened V by 5 bases and J by 3 bases, and 8 bases separated the two germline ends. The CDR3 has 13 amino acids. The CDR3 nucleotides are TGTGCCAGCAGCCCGCCGGGCTACAATGAGCAGTTCTTC. Its protein is CASSPPGYNEQFF.

The chain is built from TRBV10-3 and TRBJ1-5, with D possibly matching TRBD1 (6 bases). The CDR3 is 15 residues long. From germline, CDR1 is ENHRY and CDR2 SYGVKD. Trimming took off 3 bases at V and 2 bases at J, with 11 bases between the two ends. Here the CDR3 DNA reads TGTGCCATCAGTGAATTACACAGGGGCAATCAGCCCCAGCATTTT. It yields the protein CAISELHRGNQPQHF.

The V and J genes are TRBV6-4 and TRBJ2-4; 7 bases align to TRBD1. With V trimmed by 10 bases and J by 2 bases, 17 bases remained unmatched. CDR3 size: 17 residues. Germline V gene sequence: CDR1 MRHNA, CDR2 SNTAGT. The CDR3 loop is CAKTPGGGFGTKNIQYF. The CDR3, as DNA: TGTGCCAAAACGCCAGGGGGTGGGTTTGGGACCAAAAACATTCAGTACTTC.

The rearrangement links TRBV9 to TRBJ1-4; possibly TRBD1 for D (6 bases). Trimming pared 4 bases from V and 0 bases from J, leaving 16 bases between. This CDR3 comprises 17 residues. Germline V gene lookup returns CDR1 SGDLS and CDR2 YYNGEE. CDR3 bases: TGTGCCAGCAGCCCCAACCTAAGGACAGCAACTAATGAAAAACTGTTTTTT. Translating gives CASSPNLRTATNEKLFF.

The chain is built from TRBV7-3 and TRBJ1-1, with D possibly being TRBD1 (5 bases). V dropped 5 bases and J dropped 4 bases, with 20 bases sitting between them. This CDR3 is 16 amino acids long. CDR1 SGHTA and CDR2 FQGTGA come from the germline V gene. CDR3 in amino acids: CASSPSGGLGSTEAFF. The CDR3 region has the DNA TGTGCCAGCAGCCCTAGTGGGGGGTTAGGTAGCACTGAAGCTTTCTTT.

V gene TRBV15 combines with J gene TRBJ1-5; D is unclear. This CDR3 has 17 amino acids. Germline V gene sequence: CDR1 LNHNV, CDR2 YYDKDF (reference sequence). Trimming took 0 bases from V and 0 from J, leaving 12 bases between them. The CDR3 sequence is CATSRDSTGNSNQPQHF. CDR3 DNA sequence: TGTGCCACCAGCAGAGATTCGACGGGGAATAGCAATCAGCCCCAGCATTTT.

The chain recombines TRBV10-1 with TRBJ2-7, with D possibly TRBD2 on 5 matching bases. Germline CDR1 reads WNHNN; CDR2 reads SYGVQD (reference sequence). The CDR3 extends over 13 amino acids. V was pared by 3 bases and J by 6 bases, with 12 bases between. DNA of the CDR3: TGCGCCAGCAGTGATAGGCCTGGAGGCGAGCAGTACTTC. Residues: CASSDRPGGEQYF.

The J gene is TRBJ1-3, the V gene TRBV9, with TRBD1 as a possible D gene (6 bases). Deletions cut 2 bases from V and 0 bases from J, with 12 bases between. The germline CDR1 and CDR2 sequences are SGDLS and YYNGEE. CDR3 length: 16 residues. CDR3 sequence: CASSVTGQSSGNTIYF. CDR3 nucleotides: TGTGCCAGCAGCGTGACAGGCCAAAGCTCTGGAAACACCATATATTTT.

The chain joins TRBV4-1 to TRBJ1-5; 8 bases map to TRBD1. CDR3 length equals 16 residues. CDR1 is MGHRA and CDR2 is YSYEKL in the germline V gene. V was pared by 4 bases and J by 2 bases, with 7 bases of the junction left unmatched. The DNA of the CDR3 is TGCGCCAGCAGCCCACCAGGGGGCGAGGGCAATCAGCCCCAGCATTTT. Protein product: CASSPPGGEGNQPQHF.

The rearrangement joins TRBV29-1 to TRBJ1-2; TRBD1 is a possible D gene (5 bases). The CDR3 is 17 residues long. CDR1 SQVTM and CDR2 ANQGSEA come from the germline V gene. Trimming took 6 bases from V and 4 from J, leaving 27 bases between them. The CDR3 region has the DNA TGCAGCGTCGAAAAGGGATTGGGGAGGGGAGAAGGCTATGGCTACACCTTC. Its translation: CSVEKGLGRGEGYGYTF.

CDR3 sequence: CASSLPGTYEQYF. In DNA form, the CDR3 reads TGTGCCAGCAGCTTACCCGGTACCTACGAGCAGTACTTC. The chain combines TRBV5-6 with TRBJ2-7; D is ambiguous. Trimming shortened V by 2 bases and J by 2 bases, and 8 bases separated the two germline ends. This CDR3 is built from 13 residues. Germline CDR1 is SGHDT and CDR2 is YYEEEE. The variable domain in full, with the rest retrieved from reference TRBV5-6 and TRBJ2-7, is DAGVTQSPTHLIKTRGQQVTLRCSPKSGHDTVSWYQQALGQGPQFIFQYYEEEERQRGNFPDRFSGHQFPNYSSELNVNALLLGDSALYLCASSLPGTYEQYFGPGTRLTVT.

This clone was observed once. The J gene is TRBJ1-1, the V gene TRBV6-5; 8 bases are a match to TRBD1. The CDR3 totals 13 residues. V lost 4 bases, J lost 4 bases, and 2 bases stayed unmatched. Germline V gives CDR1 MNHEY, CDR2 SVGAGI. This CDR3 is CASSLTGATEAFF. CDR3 in DNA: TGTGCCAGCAGTTTGACAGGGGCCACTGAAGCTTTCTTT.

The chain combines TRBV15 with TRBJ1-1, with D perhaps matching TRBD1 (6 bases). This CDR3 has 15 amino acids. The V end was cut by 8 bases, the J end by 2 bases, with 18 bases between. The germline V gene encodes CDR1 LNHNV and CDR2 YYDKDF (reference sequence). The chain's CDR3 is CATLKPGTRNTEAFF. CDR3 DNA sequence: TGTGCCACCCTGAAACCCGGGACACGTAACACTGAAGCTTTCTTT.

The chain links TRBV11-2 to TRBJ2-7; 9 bases agree with TRBD1. Per the germline V gene, CDR1 is SGHAT and CDR2 is FQNNGV. The CDR3 spans 11 residues. J lost 9 bases, V lost 8 bases, and 5 bases had no gene match. As DNA, the CDR3 is TGTGCCAGCGGGACAGGGATTGTGCAGTACTTC. Protein sequence: CASGTGIVQYF.